These 30 T cell receptor beta chains were sequenced from one sample in a study of OX40 agonist ivuxolimab in advanced cancers. Assay: immunoSEQ multiplex PCR; the TCRdb copy retains only in-frame clones and omits some. The table lists roughly 86,000 clones, roughly nine tenths of them singletons. Specimen: CD4+ or CD8+ T cells sorted from blood, collected in a trial of the OX40 agonist ivuxolimab. The source of these receptors is an adult with an advanced solid tumor such as melanoma, head and neck, liver or kidney cancer.

This sequence joins TRBV5-4 and TRBJ2-3; possibly TRBD2 for D (6 bases). The CDR3 length is 16 residues. Germline V CDR1 and CDR2: SGHNT, YYREEE (reference sequence). The germline V and J ends were trimmed by 0 bases and 4 bases, with 15 bases remaining between them. The CDR3 spells CASSLAPERVPDTQYF. The CDR3 coding sequence is TGTGCCAGCAGCTTGGCTCCGGAGCGGGTCCCAGATACGCAGTATTTT.

V and J are TRBV2 and TRBJ1-2, with D possibly being TRBD1 (5 bases). The CDR3 totals 14 residues. CDR1 SNHLY and CDR2 FYNNEI come from the germline V gene. Trimming cost V 1 base and J 7 bases, with 13 bases left between them. CDR3 in amino acids: CASSEGRAWGGYTF. The CDR3 region has the DNA TGTGCCAGCAGTGAAGGCAGGGCTTGGGGTGGCTACACCTTC.

This clone was found a few times. V gene TRBV2 combines with J gene TRBJ1-5; D is undetermined. The CDR3 sequence is 13 residues long. Between the trimmed V and J ends, which lost 4 bases and 4 bases, there was a span of 8 bases. From germline, CDR1 is SNHLY and CDR2 FYNNEI. CDR3 region: CASSVIENQPQHF. CDR3 bases: TGTGCCAGCAGTGTGATTGAGAATCAGCCCCAGCATTTT.

The chain carries TRBV10-3 and TRBJ1-1; D unresolved. Trimming took 10 bases from V and 1 from J, leaving 7 bases between them. This CDR3 has 11 amino acids. The germline gives CDR1 ENHRY, CDR2 SYGVKD. As DNA, the CDR3 is TGTGCCACCCAAGCGAACACTGAAGCTTTCTTT. Translation gives CATQANTEAFF.

This chain joins TRBV5-5 and TRBJ2-7, with TRBD1 matching 8 bases. There are 16 residues in the CDR3. Trimming cost V 4 bases and J 5 bases; bases outside gene matches: 14. CDR1 is SGHKS and CDR2 is YYEKEE in the germline V gene (reference sequence). CDR3 nucleotides: TGTGCCAGCAGCCCCGGGACAGGAGGTTTACAGGACGAGCAGTACTTC. This sequence encodes CASSPGTGGLQDEQYF.

The chain combines TRBV19 with TRBJ1-2; unclear D gene. Germline values: CDR1 LNHDA, CDR2 SQIVND (reference sequence). The CDR3 consists of 11 residues. Trimming removed 5 bases from V and 8 bases from J, with 9 bases in between. CDR3 bases: TGTGCCAGTAGTTCTATGTCCGGCTACACCTTC. Translating it yields CASSSMSGYTF.

The chain recombines TRBV20-1 with TRBJ2-1; no definite D call. The CDR3 is 11 residues long. The germline V gene encodes CDR1 DFQATT and CDR2 SNEGSKA (reference sequence). Trimming left V 0 bases short and J 6 bases short, with 3 bases between. The CDR3 DNA sequence: TGCAGTGCTAGAGACCCCAATGAGCAGTTCTTC. Residues: CSARDPNEQFF.

Here the CDR3 DNA reads TGTGCCAGCTCAAATCAGGGAAATGATGAGCAGTTCTTC. Protein product: CASSNQGNDEQFF. This sequence joins TRBV18 and TRBJ2-1; TRBD1 might be the D (5 bases). Trimming took 5 bases from V and 8 from J, leaving 13 bases between them. Germline V gene sequence: CDR1 KGHSH, CDR2 LQKENI. This CDR3 spans 13 amino acids.

J is TRBJ1-1 and V is TRBV6-5, with a weak D call TRBD1 (6 bases). The V and J ends lost 7 bases and 11 bases respectively, with 26 bases between them. Germline lookup yields CDR1 MNHEY and CDR2 SVGAGI. This CDR3 is 15 amino acids long. CDR3 residues: CASTGVSVGAGRAFF. The CDR3 DNA reads TGTGCCAGCACAGGGGTTTCAGTAGGAGCCGGCCGGGCTTTCTTT.

The chain couples TRBV5-1 to TRBJ2-5; TRBD2 agrees at 7 bases. The CDR3 has 15 residues. Losses at the gene ends were 0 bases for V and 5 bases for J; bases not matched to a gene: 7. CDR1 and CDR2 from the germline V gene are SGHRS and YFSETQ. The CDR3 bases are TGCGCCAGCAGCTTGGGGACTACTAGCGCCGAGACCCAGTACTTC. Encoded protein: CASSLGTTSAETQYF.

The J gene is TRBJ2-7, the V gene TRBV6-5; the D is unclear. V was clipped by 4 bases and J by 3 bases, with 7 bases between them. Germline V gene lookup returns CDR1 MNHEY and CDR2 SVGAGI. CDR3 size: 12 residues. In nucleotides, the CDR3 is TGTGCCAGCAGTTCACGCGTCTACGAGCAGTACTTC. Amino acid sequence: CASSSRVYEQYF.

The genes are TRBV18 and TRBJ2-6; D is possibly TRBD2 (6 bases). V lost 5 bases and J 1 base, leaving 9 bases between the germline ends. This CDR3 is built from 15 residues. Per the germline V gene, CDR1 is KGHSH and CDR2 is LQKENI. The CDR3 DNA sequence: TGTGCCAGCTCATCCGGGACTTCTGGGGCCAACGTCCTGACTTTC. Translation: CASSSGTSGANVLTF. The complete variable domain, with remaining parts taken from reference TRBV18 and TRBJ2-6, reads NAGVMQNPRHLVRRRGQEARLRCSPMKGHSHVYWYRQLPEEGLKFMVYLQKENIIDESGMPKERFSAEFPKEGPSILRIQQVVRGDSAAYFCASSSGTSGANVLTFGAGSRLTVL.

This sequence joins TRBV2 and TRBJ1-2; D gene unclear. The CDR3 totals 11 residues. The germline V gene has CDR1 SNHLY and CDR2 FYNNEI. V lost 8 bases to trimming and J lost 5 bases, with 9 bases between them. For the CDR3, the DNA is TGTGCCAGCCTCAGGTTATATGGCTACACCTTC. Protein sequence: CASLRLYGYTF.

The gene calls are TRBV11-2 and TRBJ1-6; D gene unclear. The CDR3 has 13 amino acids. Germline V gene lookup returns CDR1 SGHAT and CDR2 FQNNGV. V was pared by 0 bases and J by 13 bases, with 10 bases between. This CDR3 reads CASSLEGGSPLHF. CDR3 bases: TGTGCCAGCAGCTTAGAAGGCGGGTCGCCCCTCCACTTT.

The CDR3 region is CASSHNTGLETQYF. CDR3 in DNA: TGCGCCAGCAGCCACAACACAGGGCTGGAGACCCAGTACTTC. The chain links TRBV4-1 to TRBJ2-5, with D perhaps matching TRBD1 (6 bases). CDR1 is MGHRA and CDR2 is YSYEKL in the germline V gene. This CDR3 has 14 amino acids. The V gene lost 3 bases and the J gene lost 5 bases, with 13 bases spanning the gap.

The J gene is TRBJ1-3, the V gene TRBV4-2; D gene unclear. Trimming cost V 1 base and J 5 bases, with 6 bases left between them. The V gene's germline CDR1 is LGHNA and CDR2 YNFKEQ. The CDR3 length is 13 residues. CDR3 nucleotides: TGTGCCAGCAGCCAAGGAGGGCGAAACACCATATATTTT. It is translated as CASSQGGRNTIYF.

This sequence joins TRBV6-1 and TRBJ2-5, with TRBD2 identical over 9 bases. The junction had 8 bases not matched to a gene; V was cut back by 7 bases and J by 2 bases. The CDR3 consists of 15 residues. Germline V CDR1 and CDR2: MNHNS, SASEGT. This CDR3 is CASKGSAGGQETQYF. The CDR3 DNA sequence: TGTGCCAGCAAGGGCAGCGCGGGGGGGCAAGAGACCCAGTACTTC.

The DNA of the CDR3 is TGTGCCAGCAGCGGACAGCCCATGAACACTGAAGCTTTCTTT. It codes for CASSGQPMNTEAFF. V gene TRBV9 combines with J gene TRBJ1-1; possible D gene TRBD1, 5 bases. The germline gives CDR1 SGDLS, CDR2 YYNGEE. With 3 bases removed from V and 0 bases from J, the gap between germline ends came to 9 bases. The CDR3 totals 14 residues.

V gene TRBV18 combines with J gene TRBJ2-3; weak D call: TRBD2 (5 bases). The V and J ends lost 6 bases and 7 bases respectively, with 8 bases between them. CDR3 size: 11 residues. The germline CDR1 and CDR2 sequences are KGHSH and LQKENI. In nucleotides, the CDR3 is TGTGCCAGCTCCCGGGAAAATACGCAGTATTTT. It translates to CASSRENTQYF.

The V and J genes are TRBV6-6 and TRBJ2-3, with TRBD2 matching 7 bases. Germline V gene data show CDR1 as MNHNY and CDR2 as SVGAGI (reference sequence). The CDR3 covers 15 residues. V shed 7 bases, J shed 2 bases, and the junction held 9 bases outside the gene matches. The CDR3 bases are TGTGCCAGCACCCCCCCGGCGGGGGACACAGATACGCAGTATTTT. Its translation: CASTPPAGDTDTQYF.

The gene calls are TRBV14 and TRBJ1-3; D might be TRBD1 (5 bases). CDR3 size: 14 residues. Germline V gene sequence: CDR1 SGHDN, CDR2 FVKESK. Trimming took off 4 bases at V and 0 bases at J, with 7 bases between the two ends. Here the CDR3 reads CASSRQSSGNTIYF. The CDR3 region has the DNA TGTGCCAGCAGCCGACAGAGCTCTGGAAACACCATATATTTT. The complete variable domain, with remaining parts taken from reference TRBV14 and TRBJ1-3, reads EAGVTQFPSHSVIEKGQTVTLRCDPISGHDNLYWYRRVMGKEIKFLLHFVKESKQDESGMPNNRFLAERTGGTYSTLKVQPAELEDSGVYFCASSRQSSGNTIYFGEGSWLTVV.

The rearrangement links TRBV7-8 to TRBJ2-1, with D unresolved. The ends were cut back, 1 base at V and 8 bases at J, with 15 bases in the middle. This CDR3 has 15 amino acids. CDR1 is SGHVS, CDR2 FQNEAQ, per germline. The CDR3 protein is CASSLVYGQAHEQFF. The CDR3 bases are TGTGCCAGCAGCTTAGTTTATGGCCAGGCCCATGAGCAGTTCTTC.

The genes are TRBV7-9 and TRBJ2-1, with D perhaps TRBD2 (6 bases). Germline V gene lookup returns CDR1 SEHNR and CDR2 FQNEAQ (reference sequence). V was pared by 5 bases and J by 6 bases, with 14 bases between. The CDR3 spans 14 residues. The CDR3 DNA sequence: TGTGCCAGCAGCAGCAATCGGGACTCCAATGAGCAGTTCTTC. It translates to CASSSNRDSNEQFF.

The chain couples TRBV5-1 to TRBJ1-4; perhaps TRBD1 as D (5 bases). The V gene lost 4 bases and the J gene lost 0 bases, with 13 bases spanning the gap. Germline assignment: CDR1 SGHRS and CDR2 YFSETQ. This CDR3 has 16 residues. The CDR3 DNA sequence: TGCGCCAGCAGCCGGGACGTATCCGCAACTAATGAAAAACTGTTTTTT. Translation: CASSRDVSATNEKLFF. The full variable domain, with the rest looked up from reference TRBV5-1 and TRBJ1-4, is KAGVTQTPRYLIKTRGQQVTLSCSPISGHRSVSWYQQTPGQGLQFLFEYFSETQRNKGNFPGRFSGRQFSNSRSEMNVSTLELGDSALYLCASSRDVSATNEKLFFGSGTQLSVL.

The chain recombines TRBV5-1 with TRBJ2-1, with no clear D. The V end was cut by 4 bases, the J end by 1 base, with 12 bases between. The length of the CDR3 is 15 residues. CDR1 is SGHRS, CDR2 YFSETQ, per germline. In DNA, the CDR3 is TGCGCCAGCAGCCCGCTTGGGGTTTCCTACAATGAGCAGTTCTTC. This codes for CASSPLGVSYNEQFF.

This clone was recorded only once. This chain uses TRBV4-1 with TRBJ2-7, with TRBD1 identical over 8 bases. CDR1 is MGHRA and CDR2 is YSYEKL in the germline V gene. The CDR3 has 16 amino acids. The ends lost 5 bases at V and 0 bases at J; junction bases unmatched: 9. DNA of the CDR3: TGCGCCAGCAGCTTCAAGGTGGGACAGGACTCCTACGAGCAGTACTTC. Its protein product is CASSFKVGQDSYEQYF.

The rearrangement joins TRBV6-6 to TRBJ1-5; D is perhaps TRBD1 (6 bases). The CDR3 extends over 14 amino acids. Germline V gene sequence: CDR1 MNHNY, CDR2 SVGAGI (reference sequence). V lost 6 bases and J 1 base, leaving 10 bases between the germline ends. DNA of the CDR3: TGTGCCAGCAGCCCCCAGGGGAGCAATCAGCCCCAGCATTTT. Translating gives CASSPQGSNQPQHF.

The chain couples TRBV4-2 to TRBJ1-2; TRBD1 is a possible D gene (5 bases). V dropped 1 base and J dropped 4 bases, with 13 bases sitting between them. Germline V lookup: CDR1 LGHNA, CDR2 YNFKEQ. The CDR3 covers 15 residues. The CDR3 nucleotides are TGTGCCAGCAGCCAAGGGGGGAGGTGGGGCTATGGCTACACCTTC. Translating gives CASSQGGRWGYGYTF.

The chain uses TRBV5-6 and TRBJ2-5; no clear D. CDR1 is SGHDT and CDR2 is YYEEEE in the germline V gene. V lost 3 bases, J lost 6 bases, and 15 bases lay in between. This CDR3 is 14 amino acids long. The CDR3 nucleotides are TGTGCCAGCAGCTCCAGAGGCCTCGGAAAGACCCAGTACTTC. It specifies CASSSRGLGKTQYF. The full variable domain, completed using reference TRBV5-6 and TRBJ2-5, is DAGVTQSPTHLIKTRGQQVTLRCSPKSGHDTVSWYQQALGQGPQFIFQYYEEEERQRGNFPDRFSGHQFPNYSSELNVNALLLGDSALYLCASSSRGLGKTQYFGPGTRLLVL.

This rearrangement joins TRBV28 to TRBJ1-5; no clear D. The V end lost 3 bases, the J end lost 6 bases, and 12 bases lay between the germline ends. The CDR3 totals 14 residues. In germline, CDR1 is MDHEN, CDR2 SYDVKM. The CDR3 region has the DNA TGTGCCAGCAGTTTTAGGGTAGTTCGTCAGCCCCAGCATTTT. Protein product: CASSFRVVRQPQHF.